Listed below are T cell receptor beta chains from one sample, sequenced in a study of shared clonotypes between healthy human individuals. The data were produced by immunoSEQ multiplex PCR, yet TCRdb's version contains in-frame clones alone and is incomplete. The sample lists approximately 2,000,000 clones, 85% to 95% occurring once. Sample: naive CD4+ T cells from PBMCs. The origin of the receptors is a man between 18 and 29 years old in good health. Some clones in this sample may be carry-over from other donors' samples. The CDR3 runs from the conserved cysteine through the conserved F or W. The order of the fields is J gene, V gene, clone size, D gene, CDR3 protein, CDR3 DNA. The D gene is left open where the match is weak. Size is omitted from some rows. Given values are once, few, many or a class for expanded clones.

j_call: TRBJ2-3; v_call: TRBV5-1; clone_size: NA; d_call: TRBD2; cdr3_aa: CASSLLAGEADTQYF; cdr3_nt: TGCGCCAGCAGCTTGCTAGCGGGAGAGGCAGATACGCAGTATTTT
j_call: TRBJ1-2; v_call: TRBV6-5; clone_size: NA; d_call: NA; cdr3_aa: CASSYLDGNYGYTF; cdr3_nt: TGTGCCAGCAGTTACCTCGACGGGAACTATGGCTACACCTTC
j_call: TRBJ2-3; v_call: TRBV2; clone_size: NA; d_call: NA; cdr3_aa: CASRWRGPTDTQYF; cdr3_nt: TGTGCCAGCAGGTGGAGGGGGCCCACAGATACGCAGTATTTT
j_call: TRBJ2-1; v_call: TRBV28; clone_size: NA; d_call: NA; cdr3_aa: CASSSLAAPKEFF; cdr3_nt: TGTGCCAGCAGTTCCTTAGCGGCCCCTAAGGAGTTCTTC
j_call: TRBJ2-7; v_call: TRBV5-1; clone_size: NA; d_call: NA; cdr3_aa: CASSGSSYEQYF; cdr3_nt: TGCGCCAGCAGCGGGAGCTCCTACGAGCAGTACTTC
j_call: TRBJ1-4; v_call: TRBV7-9; clone_size: NA; d_call: NA; cdr3_aa: CASSRDISTNEKLFF; cdr3_nt: TGTGCCAGCAGCCGGGACATCTCAACTAATGAAAAACTGTTTTTT
j_call: TRBJ1-2; v_call: TRBV5-4; clone_size: NA; d_call: TRBD1; cdr3_aa: CASSLSGQGAYGYTF; cdr3_nt: TGTGCCAGCAGCTTGTCTGGACAGGGGGCGTATGGCTACACCTTC
j_call: TRBJ1-5; v_call: TRBV18; clone_size: NA; d_call: NA; cdr3_aa: CASSRGQESNQPQHF; cdr3_nt: TGTGCCAGCTCACGGGGGCAGGAGAGCAATCAGCCCCAGCATTTT
j_call: TRBJ1-4; v_call: TRBV15; clone_size: NA; d_call: NA; cdr3_aa: CATSRGERGGANEKLFF; cdr3_nt: TGTGCCACCAGCAGAGGGGAGAGGGGAGGCGCTAATGAAAAACTGTTTTTT
j_call: TRBJ1-1; v_call: TRBV5-1; clone_size: NA; d_call: NA; cdr3_aa: CASSFQGIRTEAFF; cdr3_nt: TGCGCCAGCAGCTTCCAGGGAATTAGGACTGAAGCTTTCTTT
j_call: TRBJ2-7; v_call: TRBV28; clone_size: NA; d_call: NA; cdr3_aa: CASSLGGGAAYEQYF; cdr3_nt: TGTGCCAGCAGTTTAGGGGGTGGGGCGGCCTACGAGCAGTACTTC
j_call: TRBJ1-5; v_call: TRBV30; clone_size: NA; d_call: NA; cdr3_aa: CAWSADLGQPQHF; cdr3_nt: TGTGCCTGGAGTGCGGACTTGGGTCAGCCCCAGCATTTT
j_call: TRBJ2-7; v_call: TRBV7-2; clone_size: NA; d_call: TRBD1; cdr3_aa: CASSSDTGGYYEQYF; cdr3_nt: TGTGCCAGCAGCTCGGACACAGGGGGATACTACGAGCAGTACTTC
j_call: TRBJ1-2; v_call: TRBV5-6; clone_size: NA; d_call: NA; cdr3_aa: CASSLAGDGYTF; cdr3_nt: TGTGCCAGCAGCTTGGCCGGGGATGGCTACACCTTC
j_call: TRBJ2-3; v_call: TRBV7-2; clone_size: NA; d_call: NA; cdr3_aa: CASSLAWMGRVGTDTQYF; cdr3_nt: TGTGCCAGCAGCTTAGCGTGGATGGGGCGAGTTGGCACAGATACGCAGTATTTT
j_call: TRBJ2-5; v_call: TRBV11-2; clone_size: NA; d_call: TRBD2; cdr3_aa: CASSPLAGNQETQYF; cdr3_nt: TGTGCCAGCAGCCCCCTAGCGGGAAACCAAGAGACCCAGTACTTC
j_call: TRBJ1-5; v_call: TRBV5-6; clone_size: NA; d_call: NA; cdr3_aa: CASSLSRDGGSNQPQHF; cdr3_nt: TGTGCCAGCAGCTTATCTCGGGACGGGGGTTCGAATCAGCCCCAGCATTTT
j_call: TRBJ1-2; v_call: TRBV20-1; clone_size: NA; d_call: NA; cdr3_aa: CSDRSRAF; cdr3_nt: TGCAGTGACAGATCGCGGGCCTTC
j_call: TRBJ1-4; v_call: TRBV18; clone_size: once; d_call: NA; cdr3_aa: CASSHGATNEKLFF; cdr3_nt: TGTGCCAGCTCACACGGCGCAACTAATGAAAAACTGTTTTTT
j_call: TRBJ1-1; v_call: TRBV2; clone_size: NA; d_call: NA; cdr3_aa: CASRSRGMNTEAFF; cdr3_nt: TGTGCCAGCAGATCGCGGGGGATGAACACTGAAGCTTTCTTT
j_call: TRBJ2-2; v_call: TRBV5-1; clone_size: NA; d_call: TRBD2; cdr3_aa: CASKPGGSEGTGELFF; cdr3_nt: TGCGCCAGTAAGCCCGGCGGGAGTGAGGGCACCGGGGAGCTGTTTTTT
j_call: TRBJ2-7; v_call: TRBV7-3; clone_size: NA; d_call: NA; cdr3_aa: CASSLMRGYEQYF; cdr3_nt: TGTGCCAGCAGCTTAATGAGGGGCTACGAGCAGTACTTC
j_call: TRBJ2-7; v_call: TRBV2; clone_size: NA; d_call: NA; cdr3_aa: CASTGSAQFRYEQYF; cdr3_nt: TGTGCCAGCACCGGATCTGCGCAGTTTAGGTACGAGCAGTACTTC
j_call: TRBJ1-2; v_call: TRBV9; clone_size: NA; d_call: NA; cdr3_aa: CASSDDRIYGYTF; cdr3_nt: TGTGCCAGCAGCGACGACAGGATCTATGGCTACACCTTC
j_call: TRBJ2-1; v_call: TRBV7-3; clone_size: NA; d_call: TRBD2; cdr3_aa: CASSSPGEREGQFF; cdr3_nt: TGTGCCAGCAGCTCCCCCGGGGAACGGGAGGGTCAGTTCTTC
j_call: TRBJ1-1; v_call: TRBV7-9; clone_size: NA; d_call: TRBD1; cdr3_aa: CASSFRGQGYTEAFF; cdr3_nt: TGTGCCAGCAGCTTTAGGGGACAGGGATACACTGAAGCTTTCTTT
j_call: TRBJ2-1; v_call: TRBV7-9; clone_size: NA; d_call: TRBD1; cdr3_aa: CASSTRQGAYNEQFF; cdr3_nt: TGTGCCAGCAGCACGCGACAGGGGGCCTATAATGAGCAGTTCTTC
j_call: TRBJ2-2; v_call: TRBV18; clone_size: NA; d_call: TRBD1; cdr3_aa: CASSPPGQGAHTGELFF; cdr3_nt: TGTGCCAGCTCACCACCGGGACAGGGGGCCCACACCGGGGAGCTGTTTTTT
j_call: TRBJ1-5; v_call: TRBV2; clone_size: NA; d_call: TRBD1; cdr3_aa: CASSYGTGDQPQHF; cdr3_nt: TGTGCCAGCAGTTACGGGACAGGGGATCAGCCCCAGCATTTT
j_call: TRBJ2-7; v_call: TRBV9; clone_size: NA; d_call: NA; cdr3_aa: CASSVAAGPPYEQYF; cdr3_nt: TGTGCCAGCAGCGTAGCGGCAGGACCGCCCTACGAGCAGTACTTC
j_call: TRBJ2-1; v_call: TRBV5-1; clone_size: NA; d_call: TRBD2; cdr3_aa: CASTGTSGKNEQFF; cdr3_nt: TGCGCCAGCACCGGGACTAGCGGGAAGAATGAGCAGTTCTTC
j_call: TRBJ2-5; v_call: TRBV20-1; clone_size: NA; d_call: NA; cdr3_aa: CSVGDSRDQYF; cdr3_nt: TGCAGTGTAGGGGATTCACGGGACCAGTACTTC
j_call: TRBJ2-7; v_call: TRBV30; clone_size: NA; d_call: TRBD2; cdr3_aa: CAWRRRGTSGRPLSSYEQYF; cdr3_nt: TGTGCCTGGAGAAGAAGAGGGACTAGCGGGAGGCCCCTAAGCTCCTACGAGCAGTACTTC
j_call: TRBJ2-3; v_call: TRBV19; clone_size: NA; d_call: NA; cdr3_aa: CASGAGPKNTDTQYF; cdr3_nt: TGTGCCAGTGGAGCAGGACCTAAGAACACAGATACGCAGTATTTT
j_call: TRBJ1-2; v_call: TRBV5-6; clone_size: NA; d_call: NA; cdr3_aa: CASSLVGSDGYTF; cdr3_nt: TGTGCCAGCAGCTTGGTGGGGAGCGATGGCTACACCTTC
j_call: TRBJ1-1; v_call: TRBV18; clone_size: few; d_call: TRBD1; cdr3_aa: CASSPTGMNTEAFF; cdr3_nt: TGTGCCAGCTCCCCGACAGGGATGAACACTGAAGCTTTCTTT
j_call: TRBJ2-5; v_call: TRBV7-2; clone_size: NA; d_call: TRBD1; cdr3_aa: CASSLGAGTGEETQYF; cdr3_nt: TGTGCCAGCAGCTTAGGGGCTGGGACAGGGGAAGAGACCCAGTACTTC
j_call: TRBJ2-7; v_call: TRBV27; clone_size: NA; d_call: NA; cdr3_aa: CASSSLGRNYEQYF; cdr3_nt: TGTGCCAGCAGTTCACTAGGACGCAACTACGAGCAGTACTTC
j_call: TRBJ1-2; v_call: TRBV6-6; clone_size: NA; d_call: TRBD1; cdr3_aa: CASSLGQAAGGYTF; cdr3_nt: TGTGCCAGCAGTTTGGGACAGGCGGCCGGCGGCTACACCTTC
j_call: TRBJ2-3; v_call: TRBV29-1; clone_size: NA; d_call: NA; cdr3_aa: CSPLLGTDTQYF; cdr3_nt: TGCAGCCCACTTTTGGGCACAGATACGCAGTATTTT
j_call: TRBJ1-1; v_call: TRBV18; clone_size: few; d_call: NA; cdr3_aa: CASSPRQTRRSEAFF; cdr3_nt: TGTGCCAGCTCACCGCGACAGACCCGACGCTCTGAAGCTTTCTTT
j_call: TRBJ1-2; v_call: TRBV7-8; clone_size: NA; d_call: NA; cdr3_aa: CASSLSAYGYTF; cdr3_nt: TGTGCCAGCAGCTTAAGTGCCTATGGCTACACCTTC
j_call: TRBJ2-7; v_call: TRBV4-3; clone_size: NA; d_call: NA; cdr3_aa: CASSQEPGSYEQYF; cdr3_nt: TGCGCCAGCAGCCAAGAGCCTGGCTCCTACGAGCAGTACTTC
j_call: TRBJ2-7; v_call: TRBV7-6; clone_size: NA; d_call: TRBD2; cdr3_aa: CASSSKTKREPYEQYF; cdr3_nt: TGTGCCAGCAGCTCGAAGACTAAGCGGGAGCCTTACGAGCAGTACTTC
j_call: TRBJ2-5; v_call: TRBV5-1; clone_size: NA; d_call: NA; cdr3_aa: CASSFGLGETQYF; cdr3_nt: TGCGCCAGCAGCTTTGGGCTCGGAGAGACCCAGTACTTC